The source of this T cell receptor (beta chain) is a study of T cells in Graves' hyperthyroidism and ophthalmopathy. Across the whole study: Once the initial diagnosis was made, peripheral blood was obtained before any treatment.

Amplified TCR beta CDR3 regions derived from RNA transcripts. Initially, a first-round RT-PCR of the TCR CDR3 employed the HTBI primer set. TCRdb re-called the multiplex PCR reads with MiXCR, one entry per CDR3 protein. The sample carries about 510,000 distinct CDR3 sequences, about 14% recorded once. This CDR3 has 16 residues. Germline CDR1 reads DFQATT; CDR2 reads SNEGSKA (reference sequence). The ends lost 1 base at V and 8 bases at J; junction bases unmatched: 13. PBMCs were sourced from less than 12 ml fresh peripheral blood. The sequenced sample was blood. The chain has TRBV20-1 and TRBJ2-1, with 8 bases matching TRBD1. The sequence came from a woman aged 40 to 50 with Graves' hyperthyroidism. CDR3 in amino acids: CSARGPGQGLVYEQFF. CDR3 nucleotide sequence: TGCAGTGCTAGAGGGCCTGGACAGGGTCTTGTTTATGAGCAGTTCTTC.